This TCR beta chain was captured by sequencing in a study of Graves' ophthalmopathy and Graves' hyperthyroidism. CDR1 and CDR2 (germline): SGHDN, FVKESK. CDR3 length equals 13 residues. Trimming took off 1 base at V and 11 bases at J, with 12 bases between the two ends. This clonotype has a handful of counts. What it binds is unknown. Points from the study as a whole: The blood repertoire also included most expanded thyroid clonotypes above 0.001 frequency.

The authors amplified TCR beta CDR3 regions from RNA transcripts. An initial RT-PCR round employing HTBI primers preceded a second-round multiplex PCR. TCRdb reanalysed the multiplex PCR reads using MiXCR and keeps one entry per CDR3 protein. Of around 1,000,000 distinct CDR3 sequences detected, 35% to 40% appear once; the ten largest clones hold 11%. Source material: peripheral blood or thyroid tissue (not recorded which). This receptor was obtained from an adult man with Graves' hyperthyroidism. The V gene is TRBV14, the J gene TRBJ1-3; D remains unclear. The CDR3 DNA reads as TGTGCCAGCAGCCAAGGCTCCCGATTGCCCATATATTTT. This translates into CASSQGSRLPIYF. Based on the CDR3 plus reference TRBV14 and TRBJ1-3, the full variable domain is EAGVTQFPSHSVIEKGQTVTLRCDPISGHDNLYWYRRVMGKEIKFLLHFVKESKQDESGMPNNRFLAERTGGTYSTLKVQPAELEDSGVYFCASSQGSRLPIYFGEGSWLTVV.